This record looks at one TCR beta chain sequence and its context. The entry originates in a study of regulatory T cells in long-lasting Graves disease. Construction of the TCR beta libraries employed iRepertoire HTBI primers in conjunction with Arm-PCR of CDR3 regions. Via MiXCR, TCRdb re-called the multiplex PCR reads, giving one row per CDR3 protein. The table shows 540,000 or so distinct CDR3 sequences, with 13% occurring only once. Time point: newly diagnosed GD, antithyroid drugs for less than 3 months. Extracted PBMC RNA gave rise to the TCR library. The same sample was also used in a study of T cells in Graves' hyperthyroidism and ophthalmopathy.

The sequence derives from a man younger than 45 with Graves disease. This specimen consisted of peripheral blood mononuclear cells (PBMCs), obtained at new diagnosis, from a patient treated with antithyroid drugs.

In DNA, the CDR3 is TGTGCCAGCAGTTATGGCTACACCTTC. Amino acids: CASSYGYTF. The rearrangement links TRBV27 to TRBJ1-2; D call uncertain. The germline V and J ends were trimmed by 4 bases and 6 bases, with 0 bases remaining between them. The V gene's germline CDR1 is MNHEY and CDR2 SMNVEV (reference sequence). This CDR3 spans 9 amino acids.